The clone carrying this T cell receptor (beta chain) was seen only a few times. This sample was taken from a study of blood T cells in healthy people across ages. Then a second PCR, running about 6 to 12 cycles, was carried out with a sample-barcoded 5' primer and a J-beta primer mix. TCRdb used MiXCR to reprocess the 5' RACE reads, holding one entry per CDR3 protein. The profile shows about 730,000 distinct CDR3 sequences, approximately 43% of them singletons. The receptor's source is a woman aged 60 to 75 in good health. Sequencing used blood.

CDR3 sequence (DNA): TGTGCCAGCAGTTACCCCGGACTAGCGCAAAACTACGAGCAGTACTTC. Encoded protein: CASSYPGLAQNYEQYF. The chain combines TRBV6-2 or TRBV6-3 with TRBJ2-7, with TRBD2 identical over 9 bases. V was pared by 2 bases and J by 3 bases, with 8 bases of the junction left unmatched. Germline CDR1 MNHEY, CDR2 SVGEGT. This CDR3 region has 16 residues.